This T cell receptor beta chain is drawn from a study of T cell repertoires in cytomegalovirus infection. About the study: TCR beta signatures that were public indicated CMV infection and matching HLA type.

TCRdb re-called the reads with MiXCR, one entry per CDR3 protein. The sample has about 400,000 distinct CDR3 sequences; approximately 18% are singletons. Study findings and constraints: Carriage of CMV together with the relevant HLA was identifiable through cumulative public TCR beta family frequency. CMV-specific HLA-C-restricted TCR beta clonotypes dominated the ex vivo response.

Germline CDR1 and CDR2: MNHNS and SASEGT. Between the trimmed V and J ends, which lost 5 bases and 4 bases, there was a span of 27 bases. CDR3 length: 19 residues. This clonotype was seen at least ten times. Its antigen is unknown. The genes are TRBV6-1 and TRBJ2-1; tentative D call: TRBD2 (6 bases). Sequencing input: PBMCs. The receptor comes from a human donor in good health (CMV status not recorded). Some clones in this sample may be carry-over from other donors' samples. CDR3: CASSLTPGGGFSGYNEQFF. The CDR3 DNA reads TGTGCCAGCAGTCTAACCCCCGGGGGAGGTTTTTCAGGTTACAATGAGCAGTTCTTC.